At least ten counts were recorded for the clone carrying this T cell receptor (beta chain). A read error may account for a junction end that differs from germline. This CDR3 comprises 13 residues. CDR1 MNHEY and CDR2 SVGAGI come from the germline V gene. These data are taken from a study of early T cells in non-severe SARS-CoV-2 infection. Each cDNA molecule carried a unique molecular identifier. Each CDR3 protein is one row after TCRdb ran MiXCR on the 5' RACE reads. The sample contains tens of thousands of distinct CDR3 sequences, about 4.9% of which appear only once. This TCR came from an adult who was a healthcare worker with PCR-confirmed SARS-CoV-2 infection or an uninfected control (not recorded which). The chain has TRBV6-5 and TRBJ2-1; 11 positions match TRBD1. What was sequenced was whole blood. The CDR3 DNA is TGTGCCAGCAGGGCTAACCGGGACAGGGGGTTGATCTTC. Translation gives CASRANRDRGLIF.